Each of the 31 T cell receptor beta chains below was sequenced from the same sample in a study of blood T cell repertoires in COVID-19. Only in-frame clones appear in the TCRdb table, and some are missing; sequencing was by immunoSEQ multiplex PCR. Of approximately 300,000 clones listed, approximately 84% were seen once; the top ten hold about 10%. Sample: PBMCs or T cells enriched from blood (not recorded which). Every receptor here comes from a woman under 30 who had recovered from COVID-19.

In its sample, this clone was seen once. The chain couples TRBV6-5 to TRBJ2-7; the D gene is possibly TRBD2 (6 bases). This CDR3 is built from 13 residues. V lost 2 bases and J 4 bases, leaving 9 bases between the germline ends. Germline V gene lookup returns CDR1 MNHEY and CDR2 SVGAGI. CDR3 sequence: CASSYPGGYEQYF. DNA of the CDR3: TGTGCCAGCAGTTACCCCGGGGGATACGAGCAGTACTTC.

The J gene is TRBJ1-6, the V gene TRBV9; 10 nucleotides align to TRBD1. The V gene's germline CDR1 is SGDLS and CDR2 YYNGEE. After removal of 4 bases from V and 11 bases from J, the junction contained 6 bases not matched to a gene. The CDR3 totals 14 residues. CDR3 loop: CASSLRDRGTPLHF. As DNA, the CDR3 is TGTGCCAGCAGCTTGCGGGACAGGGGTACACCCCTCCACTTT.

Details on this clone: A single base separates this from a much larger clone, so it may be a read error. CDR3 nucleotide sequence: TGTGCCAGCAGTTGGGACAGTTCCTACGAGCAGTACTTC. Its protein product is CASSWDSSYEQYF. The J gene is TRBJ2-7, the V gene TRBV27; 7 bases fit TRBD1. There are 13 residues in the CDR3. CDR1 and CDR2 from the germline V gene are MNHEY and SMNVEV (reference sequence). The trim removed 4 bases at V and 1 base at J, leaving 1 base unmatched.

The chain is built from TRBV28 and TRBJ1-2, with D possibly matching TRBD1 (6 bases). Per germline, CDR1 MDHEN and CDR2 SYDVKM. The ends were cut back, 7 bases at V and 0 bases at J, with 15 bases in the middle. CDR3 length equals 15 residues. The CDR3 nucleotides read TGTGCCAGCAAGACCGGCGGGGGCGCTAACTATGGCTACACCTTC. Its protein is CASKTGGGANYGYTF.

DNA of the CDR3: TGTGCCAGCGCAACTAGCATTGAGCAGTTCTTC. It encodes CASATSIEQFF. The rearrangement uses TRBV11-2 and TRBJ2-1; the D gene is possibly TRBD2 (6 bases). The V end was cut by 8 bases, the J end by 9 bases, with 11 bases between. Germline V gives CDR1 SGHAT, CDR2 FQNNGV. The CDR3 has 11 amino acids.

V is TRBV4-1 and J is TRBJ2-5; D gene uncertain. Per the germline V gene, CDR1 is MGHRA and CDR2 is YSYEKL. V was clipped by 0 bases and J by 0 bases, with 11 bases between them. This CDR3 is 16 amino acids long. The CDR3 DNA sequence: TGCGCCAGCAGCCAAGAGATCCCGGTCTACCAAGAGACCCAGTACTTC. Its translation: CASSQEIPVYQETQYF.

This chain uses TRBV5-6 with TRBJ2-7, with D tentatively TRBD1 (6 bases). The CDR3 is 16 amino acids. The germline CDR1 and CDR2 sequences are SGHDT and YYEEEE. Trimming took 1 base from V and 1 from J, leaving 15 bases between them. CDR3 region: CASSLYTGPTSYEQYF. CDR3 coding DNA: TGTGCCAGCAGCTTGTATACAGGGCCTACGTCCTACGAGCAGTACTTC.

The chain combines TRBV3-1 (or the pseudogene TRBV3-2) with TRBJ1-2; maybe TRBD1 (6 bases). Germline values: CDR1 LGHDT, CDR2 YNNKEL (reference sequence). This CDR3 comprises 12 residues. Trimming took off 2 bases at V and 8 bases at J, with 9 bases between the two ends. CDR3 loop: CASSQYGGGYTF. Here the CDR3 DNA reads TGTGCCAGCAGCCAATATGGGGGCGGCTACACCTTC.

The J gene is TRBJ1-5, the V gene TRBV2; TRBD1 aligns across 9 bases. The CDR3 is 13 residues long. V lost 6 bases and J lost 5; bases outside the gene matches: 2. Germline loops: CDR1 SNHLY, CDR2 FYNNEI. The DNA of the CDR3 is TGTGCCAGCAGGTGGACAGGGGATCAGCCCCAGCATTTT. It yields the protein CASRWTGDQPQHF.

The CDR3 nucleotides are TGTGCCAGCAGTTCCTGGGGACTCACTTATGGCTACACCTTC. Translating gives CASSSWGLTYGYTF. The rearrangement links TRBV28 to TRBJ1-2, with D possibly being TRBD1 (5 bases). This CDR3 has 14 residues. Trimming took 4 bases from V and 5 from J, leaving 14 bases between them. Germline lookup yields CDR1 MDHEN and CDR2 SYDVKM.

The chain couples TRBV11-2 to TRBJ2-7; 7 bases match TRBD2. The junction had 20 bases not matched to a gene; V was cut back by 5 bases and J by 4 bases. Germline V lookup: CDR1 SGHAT, CDR2 FQNNGV. This CDR3 is 18 amino acids long. The CDR3 is CASSVGGGSGGEVYEQYF. CDR3 DNA: TGTGCCAGCAGCGTCGGCGGGGGATCAGGAGGGGAAGTGTACGAGCAGTACTTC.

The chain links TRBV7-9 to TRBJ2-3, with 8 bases that match TRBD2. The CDR3 has 15 residues. Losses at the gene ends were 8 bases for V and 5 bases for J; bases not matched to a gene: 12. Germline CDR1 is SEHNR and CDR2 is FQNEAQ (reference sequence). The CDR3 loop is CASLAGGGAGDTQYF. CDR3 bases: TGTGCCAGCCTCGCGGGGGGAGGGGCAGGAGATACGCAGTATTTT.

This clone was observed a single time. V usage is TRBV28 and J usage is TRBJ1-5; no clear D. From germline, CDR1 is MDHEN and CDR2 SYDVKM. The CDR3 length is 13 residues. The germline V and J ends were trimmed by 5 bases and 5 bases, with 10 bases remaining between them. The CDR3: CASSREQYQPQHF. In DNA form, the CDR3 reads TGTGCCAGCAGTCGCGAACAGTATCAGCCCCAGCATTTT.

The chain links TRBV30 to TRBJ1-2; D may be TRBD1 (6 bases). V was trimmed by 8 bases and J by 3 bases, leaving 7 bases between them. In germline, CDR1 is GTSNPN, CDR2 SVGIG (reference sequence). This CDR3 comprises 10 residues. The CDR3 DNA reads as TGTGCCGCAGGGGACTATGGCTACACCTTC. Translating it yields CAAGDYGYTF.

On this clone: The same CDR3 is also encoded by other DNA sequences in this sample. The genes are TRBV30 and TRBJ1-2; a weak D match, TRBD1 (5 bases). From germline, CDR1 is GTSNPN and CDR2 SVGIG (reference sequence). The CDR3 extends over 12 amino acids. Trimming cost V 3 bases and J 4 bases, with 9 bases left between them. The CDR3 region is CAWSQGLYGYTF. The CDR3 DNA is TGTGCCTGGAGCCAGGGCCTCTATGGCTACACCTTC.

V gene TRBV19 combines with J gene TRBJ1-1; tentatively, D is TRBD1 (5 bases). V dropped 8 bases and J dropped 5 bases, with 21 bases sitting between them. Germline-derived CDR1 and CDR2 are LNHDA and SQIVND (reference sequence). The CDR3 spans 15 residues. CDR3 region: CASSLMRGGRTEAFF. The CDR3 DNA follows: TGTGCCAGTTCCCTCATGCGGGGCGGTAGAACTGAAGCTTTCTTT.

The rearrangement links TRBV28 to TRBJ2-2; TRBD2 agrees at 9 bases. J gave up 6 bases and V 6 bases, and 8 bases lay outside the gene matches. The CDR3 is 15 amino acids. Germline values: CDR1 MDHEN, CDR2 SYDVKM. CDR3 region: CASSHSGSRAGELFF. In nucleotides, the CDR3 is TGTGCCAGCAGCCATAGCGGGAGTCGCGCCGGGGAGCTGTTTTTT.

In its sample, this clone was seen a few times. The chain is built from TRBV30 and TRBJ2-7; 8 positions match TRBD1. The CDR3 is 12 amino acids. J was trimmed by 9 bases and V by 0 bases; bases with no gene match: 4. Germline V gives CDR1 GTSNPN, CDR2 SVGIG (reference sequence). Here the CDR3 DNA reads TGTGCCTGGAGTGTCCGTGACAGGGGGCAGTACTTC. Translation: CAWSVRDRGQYF. Filled out from reference TRBV30 and TRBJ2-7, the complete variable domain reads SQTIHQWPATLVQPVGSPLSLECTVEGTSNPNLYWYRQAAGRGLQLLFYSVGIGQISSEVPQNLSASRPQDRQFILSSKKLLLSDSGFYLCAWSVRDRGQYFGPGTRLTVT.

This clone turned up a few times. The genes are TRBV10-2 and TRBJ1-2; TRBD1 agrees at 7 bases. The CDR3 covers 14 residues. J was trimmed by 3 bases and V by 3 bases; bases with no gene match: 4. Germline V gives CDR1 WSHSY, CDR2 SAAADI. The CDR3 is CASSDQGGYYGYTF. In DNA, the CDR3 is TGCGCCAGCAGTGATCAGGGGGGATACTATGGCTACACCTTC.

The chain is built from TRBV5-6 and TRBJ2-5; the match to TRBD1 covers 11 bases. CDR3 length equals 15 residues. The V gene's germline CDR1 is SGHDT and CDR2 YYEEEE. The junction had 7 bases not matched to a gene; V was cut back by 4 bases and J by 5 bases. The CDR3 region has the DNA TGTGCCAGCAGCCCAGGACAGGGGGCTGGGGAGACCCAGTACTTC. Protein product: CASSPGQGAGETQYF.

This clone was picked up a small number of times. The genes are TRBV27 and TRBJ1-5; a possible D gene is TRBD1 (6 bases). Germline V gene sequence: CDR1 MNHEY, CDR2 SMNVEV (reference sequence). V lost 6 bases to trimming and J lost 11 bases, with 20 bases between them. This CDR3 has 14 residues. CDR3 in amino acids: CASSYTGFETAQHF. The DNA for the CDR3 is TGTGCCAGCAGCTATACAGGGTTTGAGACGGCCCAGCATTTT.

The rearrangement links TRBV7-8 to TRBJ1-3, with D tentatively TRBD1 (5 bases). Germline V CDR1 and CDR2: SGHVS, FQNEAQ. The CDR3 runs to 14 residues. With 3 bases removed from V and 4 bases from J, the gap between germline ends came to 10 bases. The CDR3 DNA reads TGTGCCAGCAGCTTTGGAGCAGGGGGAAACACCATATATTTT. It specifies CASSFGAGGNTIYF. Drawing the rest from reference TRBV7-8 and TRBJ1-3, the complete variable domain is GAGVSQSPRYKVAKRGQDVALRCDPISGHVSLFWYQQALGQGPEFLTYFQNEAQLDKSGLPSDRFFAERPEGSVSTLKIQRTQQEDSAVYLCASSFGAGGNTIYFGEGSWLTVV.

CDR3 bases: TGCGCCAGCAGAGACAGGGGGAGAAATGAAAAACTGTTTTTT. This sequence encodes CASRDRGRNEKLFF. The rearrangement links TRBV5-1 to TRBJ1-4; 9 bases fit TRBD1. CDR3 length equals 14 residues. Germline V gene lookup returns CDR1 SGHRS and CDR2 YFSETQ. The V segment lost 5 bases and the J segment 5 bases; nucleotides outside the gene matches: 4.

This chain links TRBV28 with TRBJ1-2; 12 bases are a match to TRBD1. The length of the CDR3 is 18 residues. With 3 bases clipped from V and 0 bases from J, the junction kept 8 bases outside the gene matches. Per germline, CDR1 MDHEN and CDR2 SYDVKM. The CDR3, as DNA: TGTGCCAGCAGTTTTCCACCGGGACAGGGGGCCGCTAACTATGGCTACACCTTC. As protein: CASSFPPGQGAANYGYTF.

The chain recombines TRBV6-5 with TRBJ1-4, with D unresolved. In germline, CDR1 is MNHEY, CDR2 SVGAGI. The V gene lost 6 bases and the J gene lost 0 bases, with 8 bases spanning the gap. The CDR3 spans 14 residues. In DNA, the CDR3 is TGTGCCAGCAGAAGACACTCAACTAATGAAAAACTGTTTTTT. Translation: CASRRHSTNEKLFF.

The chain links TRBV27 to TRBJ2-3; 11 bases align to TRBD2. Germline V gene lookup returns CDR1 MNHEY and CDR2 SMNVEV (reference sequence). The length of the CDR3 is 17 residues. V lost 2 bases, J lost 4 bases, and 8 bases stayed unmatched. The CDR3 region is CASSLQGLAGWSDTQYF. Here the CDR3 DNA reads TGTGCCAGCAGTTTACAAGGACTAGCGGGCTGGTCAGATACGCAGTATTTT.

V and J are TRBV9 and TRBJ2-1; 9 bases agree with TRBD1. J lost 2 bases, V lost 3 bases, and 9 bases had no gene match. The CDR3 spans 17 residues. Germline values: CDR1 SGDLS, CDR2 YYNGEE. The CDR3 protein is CASSGGQGNSPYNEQFF. The CDR3 DNA sequence: TGTGCCAGCAGCGGTGGACAGGGGAATTCCCCCTACAATGAGCAGTTCTTC.

This clone was detected a few times. In the same sample, other DNA sequences code for this CDR3. The rearrangement links TRBV30 to TRBJ1-2; 8 bases are shared with TRBD1. Unmatched junction bases numbered 2, after V lost 1 base and J lost 4 bases. Per the germline V gene, CDR1 is GTSNPN and CDR2 is SVGIG (reference sequence). This CDR3 is built from 13 residues. CDR3 region: CAWSATGGYGYTF. The CDR3 DNA sequence: TGTGCCTGGAGTGCTACAGGGGGCTATGGCTACACCTTC.

The chain has TRBV6-5 and TRBJ1-1; TRBD1 aligns across 10 bases. This CDR3 comprises 15 residues. CDR1 is MNHEY and CDR2 is SVGAGI in the germline V gene. Trimming removed 5 bases from V and 4 bases from J; junction bases left unmatched: 7. In DNA form, the CDR3 reads TGTGCCAGCAGTCCCGGGACAGGGGCGAGCACTGAAGCTTTCTTT. Residues: CASSPGTGASTEAFF.

There are many counts of this clone. The chain combines TRBV5-1 with TRBJ2-7; D is possibly TRBD2 (6 bases). The germline CDR1 and CDR2 sequences are SGHRS and YFSETQ. The CDR3 spans 15 residues. Deletions cut 4 bases from V and 0 bases from J, with 14 bases between. The CDR3 bases are TGCGCCAGCAGCGGGGGACTTTTCAGCTCCTACGAGCAGTACTTC. It encodes CASSGGLFSSYEQYF.

The CDR3 sequence: CASSQGEMGNTEAFF. CDR3 in DNA: TGTGCCAGCAGCCAGGGGGAAATGGGTAACACTGAAGCTTTCTTT. The gene calls are TRBV5-5 and TRBJ1-1; 7 positions match TRBD1. The CDR3 is 15 residues long. The germline V gene has CDR1 SGHKS and CDR2 YYEKEE (reference sequence). J lost 2 bases, V lost 4 bases, and 8 bases had no gene match. Variable domain in full (rest from reference TRBV5-5 and TRBJ1-1): DAGVTQSPTHLIKTRGQQVTLRCSPISGHKSVSWYQQVLGQGPQFIFQYYEKEERGRGNFPDRFSARQFPNYSSELNVNALLLGDSALYLCASSQGEMGNTEAFFGQGTRLTVV.